The entry below gives a single T cell receptor (beta chain) sequence along with its context. With 2 bases removed from V and 4 bases from J, the gap between germline ends came to 21 bases. The CDR3 length is 18 residues. The sample comes from a study of blood T cell repertoires in COVID-19. The assay was immunoSEQ multiplex PCR, and TCRdb's table has in-frame clones only and misses some. The profile shows about 220,000 clones, roughly 85% of them singletons. Sequences were obtained from peripheral blood. This chain joins TRBV23-1 and TRBJ2-1, with no clear D. TRBV23-1 is reported as an ORF; its role is uncertain. This sequence originates from an older woman with COVID-19, enrolled during active disease. The CDR3 reads CASSQNTEYPTTYNEQFF. DNA of the CDR3: TGCGCCAGCAGTCAAAACACAGAATACCCAACAACATACAATGAGCAGTTCTTC.